These 14 T cell receptor beta chains came from one sample sequenced in a study of tumor and adjacent non-tumor tissue in lung cancer. RNA was extracted from bulk tissue without any cell sorting. Three rounds of nested PCR, following a modified ARM-PCR protocol, produced the TCRbeta library. TCRdb called the multiplex PCR reads again in MiXCR, with one record for every CDR3 protein. The sample has fewer than 120,000 distinct CDR3 sequences; over 70% are singletons. Sequencing was carried out using lung tumor tissue. The receptors stem from a man aged 65 to 79 with non-small cell lung cancer.

The gene calls are TRBV11-3 and TRBJ2-7, with D possibly matching TRBD1 (6 bases). CDR3 length: 16 residues. V shed 4 bases and J shed 5 bases, with 21 bases lying between them. In germline, CDR1 is SGHNT, CDR2 YENEEA. CDR3 loop: CASSSSGKTGNDEQYF. The CDR3 region has the DNA TGTGCCAGCAGCTCCAGCGGTAAGACAGGAAATGACGAGCAGTACTTC. The variable domain in full, completed from reference TRBV11-3 and TRBJ2-7, reads EAGVVQSPRYKIIEKKQPVAFWCNPISGHNTLYWYLQNLGQGPELLIRYENEEAVDDSQLPKDRFSAERLKGVDSTLKIQPAELGDSAVYLCASSSSGKTGNDEQYFGPGTRLTVT.

Regarding this clonotype: A read error may account for a junction end that differs from germline. The chain employs TRBV11-2 and TRBJ1-6; the match to TRBD1 covers 7 bases. The CDR3 totals 18 residues. Germline V gives CDR1 SGHAT, CDR2 FQNNGV. CDR3 residues: CANSSRQGGSSYNSPFHF. The CDR3 nucleotides read TGCGCCAACAGCTCACGACAGGGAGGAAGTTCCTATAATTCACCCTTCCACTTT.

Details on this clonotype: Mismatch with germline at one junction end may stem from a read error. V usage is TRBV12-3 or TRBV12-4 and J usage is TRBJ1-2, with 8 bases that match TRBD1. This CDR3 is built from 14 residues. CDR3 in DNA: TGTGTCAGCAGCCTACAGGGGGACATCTATGGCTACACCTTC. This codes for CVSSLQGDIYGYTF.

With respect to this clonotype: A junction boundary mismatches the germline segment, possibly from a read error. The chain has TRBV14 and TRBJ2-1; the D gene is possibly TRBD1 (5 bases). In germline, CDR1 is SGHDN, CDR2 FVKESK. The CDR3 runs to 14 residues. Here the CDR3 reads CASSIQGPYYEQFF. Here the CDR3 DNA reads TGTGCCAGCAGCATCCAGGGCCCCTACTATGAGCAGTTTTTC.

This rearrangement joins TRBV6-6 to TRBJ1-2; D is undetermined. The CDR3 is 14 residues long. Germline lookup yields CDR1 MNHNY and CDR2 SVGAGI (reference sequence). The CDR3 coding sequence is TGTGTTAGCACCCCCCCAGGTGCCTCCTATGGCTACACCTTC. Translation gives CVSTPPGASYGYTF.

With respect to this clonotype: The germline gene is not matched at one end of the junction; a read error may be the cause. This chain links TRBV12-3 or TRBV12-4 with TRBJ1-6; possible D gene TRBD1, 5 bases. This CDR3 spans 13 amino acids. The CDR3 region is CDSSPDPGSPLHF. Here the CDR3 DNA reads TGTGACAGCAGTCCGGACCCAGGGTCACCCCTCCACTTC.

In regard to this clonotype: One junction end disagrees with the germline gene, perhaps due to a read error. The V gene is TRBV11-2, the J gene TRBJ2-1; 7 bases match TRBD1. The length of the CDR3 is 15 residues. Germline V gene sequence: CDR1 SGHAT, CDR2 FQNNGV. CDR3 sequence (DNA): TGTACCAGCAGCGTAGGTCCAGGGGGTGTTCCTGAGCAGTTCTTC. Protein sequence: CTSSVGPGGVPEQFF.

This clonotype was observed a handful of times. A read error may explain this, as a much larger clone is one base away. The genes are TRBV20-1 and TRBJ1-1; 7 bases line up with TRBD1. The CDR3 has 15 amino acids. V shed 3 bases, J shed 1 base, and the junction held 8 bases outside the gene matches. Germline V gene sequence: CDR1 DFQATT, CDR2 SNEGSKA (reference sequence). The CDR3 loop is CSASSDRVENTEAFF. In DNA form, the CDR3 reads TGCAGTGCTAGTTCCGACAGGGTGGAGAACACTGAAGCTTTCTTT.

Remarks on this clonotype: An end of the junction differs from the germline gene, which may be a read error. The chain combines TRBV6-2 or TRBV6-3 with TRBJ2-7; tentative D call: TRBD1 (5 bases). Germline assignment: CDR1 MNHEY and CDR2 SVGEGT. The CDR3 loop spans 14 amino acids. CDR3 sequence (DNA): TGTACCAGCAGAGCCACCCGGACAATTTACGAGCAGTACTTC. This codes for CTSRATRTIYEQYF.

Comments on this clonotype: At one end the junction does not follow the germline gene, possibly because of a read error. The J gene is TRBJ1-1, the V gene TRBV5-4; 7 positions match TRBD1. This CDR3 comprises 17 residues. Germline CDR1 is SGHNT and CDR2 is YYREEE (reference sequence). CDR3 in DNA: TGTACCAGCAGCACTACAGGGGTTACACTCGGGAACACTGAAGCTTTCTTT. Its protein product is CTSSTTGVTLGNTEAFF.

Note on this clonotype: One end of the junction is discordant with germline, which a read error may explain. The chain links TRBV6-2 or TRBV6-3 to TRBJ2-2, with 8 bases identical to TRBD1. The CDR3 runs to 16 residues. The germline V gene has CDR1 MNHEY and CDR2 SVGEGT. The CDR3 coding sequence is TGTGCCAGCAGTTATGGACAGGGAGCAGACACCAGGGAGCTGTTTTTT. Amino acids: CASSYGQGADTRELFF.

A remark on this clonotype: A read error may be the cause here, since a much bigger clone is one base away. The chain links TRBV5-1 to TRBJ2-1; 8 bases line up with TRBD2. The CDR3 is 18 residues long. J gave up 3 bases and V 1 base, and 12 bases lay outside the gene matches. From germline, CDR1 is SGHRS and CDR2 YFSETQ. CDR3 protein: CASSLNPGLVRNYNEQFF. The CDR3 DNA sequence: TGCGCCAGCAGCTTGAATCCGGGACTAGTGCGAAACTACAATGAGCAGTTCTTC.

The V and J genes are TRBV18 and TRBJ1-1, with D perhaps matching TRBD1 (5 bases). Trimming cost V 3 bases and J 6 bases, with 11 bases left between them. This CDR3 is built from 13 residues. Per the germline V gene, CDR1 is KGHSH and CDR2 is LQKENI. The CDR3 loop is CASSPAGRAEAFF. In nucleotides, the CDR3 is TGTGCCAGCTCACCGGCAGGGAGGGCTGAAGCTTTCTTT.

About this clonotype itself: At one of its ends the junction is not consistent with the germline gene, which may arise from a read error. The V gene is TRBV10-2, the J gene TRBJ1-5; 8 nucleotides agree with TRBD1. Looked up from germline, CDR1 is WSHSY and CDR2 is SAAADI. This CDR3 comprises 14 residues. In DNA form, the CDR3 reads TGTGCCAGCAGCCGCGGACAGGGTAGCCAGCCCCAGCATTTT. Amino acid sequence: CASSRGQGSQPQHF.